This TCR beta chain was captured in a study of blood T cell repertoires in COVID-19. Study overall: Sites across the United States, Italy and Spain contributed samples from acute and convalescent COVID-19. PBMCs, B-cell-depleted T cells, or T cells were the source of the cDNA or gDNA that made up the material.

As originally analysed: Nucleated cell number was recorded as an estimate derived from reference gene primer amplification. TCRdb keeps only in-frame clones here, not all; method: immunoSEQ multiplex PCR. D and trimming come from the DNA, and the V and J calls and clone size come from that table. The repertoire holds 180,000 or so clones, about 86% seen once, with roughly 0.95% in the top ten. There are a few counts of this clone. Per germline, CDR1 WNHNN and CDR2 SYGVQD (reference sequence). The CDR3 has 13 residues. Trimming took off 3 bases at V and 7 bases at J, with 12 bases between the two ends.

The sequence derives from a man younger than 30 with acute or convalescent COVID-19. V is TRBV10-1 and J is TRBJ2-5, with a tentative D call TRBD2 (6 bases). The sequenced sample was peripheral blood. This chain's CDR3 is CASSENLRGTQYF. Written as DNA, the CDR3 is TGCGCCAGCAGTGAAAATTTGCGGGGGACCCAGTACTTC.